The T cell receptor beta chain described here comes from a study of blood T cell repertoires in COVID-19. Whole-study context: Acute and convalescent COVID-19 specimens originated in the United States, Italy and Spain. T cells, B-cell-depleted T cells, or PBMCs supplied cDNA or gDNA.

Germline-derived CDR1 and CDR2 are SGHKS and YYEKEE (reference sequence). Trimming took 4 bases from V and 4 from J, leaving 17 bases between them. The CDR3 has 15 amino acids. Methods used by the authors: Amplified reference gene primers provided the basis for estimating nucleated cell counts. The data were produced by immunoSEQ multiplex PCR, yet TCRdb's version contains in-frame clones alone and is incomplete. Clone size and V and J calls were adopted from that table, with D and trimming inferred from the DNA. The sample shows about 320,000 clones, 70% to 90% of them seen only once. This clonotype was sampled from a human donor in a cohort sampled during active COVID-19. The sequencing sample was made of peripheral blood. The chain joins TRBV5-5 to TRBJ1-1; tentatively, D is TRBD1 (6 bases). The CDR3 region is CASSVQGLVVTEAFF. DNA for the CDR3: TGTGCCAGCAGCGTACAGGGATTAGTAGTCACTGAAGCTTTCTTT.